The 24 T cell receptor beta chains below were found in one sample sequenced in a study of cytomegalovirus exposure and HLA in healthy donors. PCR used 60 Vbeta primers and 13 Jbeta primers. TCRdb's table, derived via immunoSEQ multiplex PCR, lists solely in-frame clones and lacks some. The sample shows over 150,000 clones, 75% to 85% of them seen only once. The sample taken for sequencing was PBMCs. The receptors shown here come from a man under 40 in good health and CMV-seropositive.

CDR3 region: CASSLGGSAYEQYF. CDR3 nucleotide sequence: TGTGCCAGCAGCTTAGGGGGCTCGGCCTACGAGCAGTACTTC. The chain links TRBV7-9 to TRBJ2-7, with D perhaps matching TRBD1 (5 bases). The CDR3 length is 14 residues. V was shortened by 1 base and J by 2 bases, with 9 bases between the two germline ends. Germline V gene lookup returns CDR1 SEHNR and CDR2 FQNEAQ (reference sequence).

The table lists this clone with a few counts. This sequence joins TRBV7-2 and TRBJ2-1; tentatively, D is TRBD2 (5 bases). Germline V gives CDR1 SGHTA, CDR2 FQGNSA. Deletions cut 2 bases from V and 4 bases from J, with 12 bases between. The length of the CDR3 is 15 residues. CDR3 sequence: CASSLTGLMYNEQFF. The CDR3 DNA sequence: TGTGCCAGCAGCTTAACCGGACTCATGTACAATGAGCAGTTCTTC.

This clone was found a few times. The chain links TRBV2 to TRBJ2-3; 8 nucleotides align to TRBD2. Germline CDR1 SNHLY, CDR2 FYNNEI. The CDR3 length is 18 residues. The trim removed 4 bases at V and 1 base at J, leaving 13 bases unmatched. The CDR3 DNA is TGTGCCAGCAGTGCTAAAGCGGGAGTACCAGCCCGCACAGATACGCAGTATTTT. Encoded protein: CASSAKAGVPARTDTQYF. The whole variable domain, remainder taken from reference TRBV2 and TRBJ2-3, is EPEVTQTPSHQVTQMGQEVILRCVPISNHLYFYWYRQILGQKVEFLVSFYNNEISEKSEIFDDQFSVERPDGSNFTLKIRSTKLEDSAMYFCASSAKAGVPARTDTQYFGPGTRLTVL.

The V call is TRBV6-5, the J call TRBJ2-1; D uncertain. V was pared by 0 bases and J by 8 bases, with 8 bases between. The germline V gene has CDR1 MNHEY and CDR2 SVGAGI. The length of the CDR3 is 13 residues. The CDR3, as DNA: TGTGCCAGCAGTTACTCGTCGCCGGATGAGCAGTTCTTC. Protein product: CASSYSSPDEQFF.

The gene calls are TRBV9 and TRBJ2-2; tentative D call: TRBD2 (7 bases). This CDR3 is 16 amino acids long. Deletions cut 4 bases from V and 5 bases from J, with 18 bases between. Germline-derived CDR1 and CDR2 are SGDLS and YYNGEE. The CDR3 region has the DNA TGTGCCAGCAGCTCCTCTCGAGGGGGAGGGACCGGGGAGCTGTTTTTT. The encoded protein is CASSSSRGGGTGELFF.

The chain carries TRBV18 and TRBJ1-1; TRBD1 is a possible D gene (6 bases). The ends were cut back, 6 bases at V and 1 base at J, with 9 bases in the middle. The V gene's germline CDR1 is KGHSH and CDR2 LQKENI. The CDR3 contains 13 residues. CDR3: CASSQQGNTEAFF. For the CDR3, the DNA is TGTGCCAGCTCGCAACAGGGGAACACTGAAGCTTTCTTT.

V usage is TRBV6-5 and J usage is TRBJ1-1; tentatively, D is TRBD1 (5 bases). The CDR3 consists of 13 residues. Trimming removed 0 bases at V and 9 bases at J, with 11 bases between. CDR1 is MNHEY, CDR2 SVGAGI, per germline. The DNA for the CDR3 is TGTGCCAGCAGTTACTCAGGACATTTTCAAGCTTTCTTT. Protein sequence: CASSYSGHFQAFF.

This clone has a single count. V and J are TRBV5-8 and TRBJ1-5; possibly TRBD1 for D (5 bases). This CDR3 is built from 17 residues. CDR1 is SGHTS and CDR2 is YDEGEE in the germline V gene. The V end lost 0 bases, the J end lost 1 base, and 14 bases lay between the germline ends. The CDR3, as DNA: TGTGCCAGCAGCTTGGGGCCGGGGCGGGGGAGCAATCAGCCCCAGCATTTT. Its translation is CASSLGPGRGSNQPQHF.

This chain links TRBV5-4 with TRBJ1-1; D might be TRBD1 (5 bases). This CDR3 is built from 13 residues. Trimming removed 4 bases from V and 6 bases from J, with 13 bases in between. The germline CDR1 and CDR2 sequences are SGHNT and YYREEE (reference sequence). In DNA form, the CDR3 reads TGTGCCAGCAGCCCTGACAGCTTTGCTGAAGCTTTCTTT. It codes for CASSPDSFAEAFF.

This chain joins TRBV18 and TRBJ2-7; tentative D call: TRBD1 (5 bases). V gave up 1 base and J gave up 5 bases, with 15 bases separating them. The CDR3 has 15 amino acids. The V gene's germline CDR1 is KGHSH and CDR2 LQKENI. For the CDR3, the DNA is TGTGCCAGCTCACCACGTTTCACAGGCCAGAACGAGCAGTACTTC. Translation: CASSPRFTGQNEQYF.

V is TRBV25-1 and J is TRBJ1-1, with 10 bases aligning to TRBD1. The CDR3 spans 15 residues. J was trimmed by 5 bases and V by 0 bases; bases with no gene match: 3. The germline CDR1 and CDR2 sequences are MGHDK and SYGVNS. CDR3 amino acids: CASSEYGTGVTEAFF. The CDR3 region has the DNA TGTGCCAGCAGTGAATATGGGACAGGGGTAACTGAAGCTTTCTTT.

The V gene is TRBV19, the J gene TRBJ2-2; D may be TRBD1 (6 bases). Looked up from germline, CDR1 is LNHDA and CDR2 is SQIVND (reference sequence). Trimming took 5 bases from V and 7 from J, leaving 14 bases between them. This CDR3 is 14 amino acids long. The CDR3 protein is CASSYNRVHGELFF. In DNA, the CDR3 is TGTGCCAGTAGTTACAACAGGGTACACGGGGAGCTGTTTTTT. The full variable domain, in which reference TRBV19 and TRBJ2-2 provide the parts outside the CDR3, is DGGITQSPKYLFRKEGQNVTLSCEQNLNHDAMYWYRQDPGQGLRLIYYSQIVNDFQKGDIAEGYSVSREKKESFPLTVTSAQKNPTAFYLCASSYNRVHGELFFGEGSRLTVL.

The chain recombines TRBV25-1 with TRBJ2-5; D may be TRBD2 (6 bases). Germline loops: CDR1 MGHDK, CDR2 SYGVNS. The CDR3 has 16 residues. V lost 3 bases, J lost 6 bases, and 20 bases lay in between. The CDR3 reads CASSEMGGQGAKTQYF. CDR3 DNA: TGTGCCAGCAGTGAGATGGGGGGTCAGGGCGCGAAGACCCAGTACTTC.

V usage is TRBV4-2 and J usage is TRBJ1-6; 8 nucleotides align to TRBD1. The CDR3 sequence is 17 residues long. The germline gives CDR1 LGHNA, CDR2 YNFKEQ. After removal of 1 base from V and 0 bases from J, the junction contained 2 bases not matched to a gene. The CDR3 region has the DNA TGTGCCAGCAGCCAAGGGACAGGGAGCTCCTATAATTCACCCCTCCACTTT. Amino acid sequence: CASSQGTGSSYNSPLHF.

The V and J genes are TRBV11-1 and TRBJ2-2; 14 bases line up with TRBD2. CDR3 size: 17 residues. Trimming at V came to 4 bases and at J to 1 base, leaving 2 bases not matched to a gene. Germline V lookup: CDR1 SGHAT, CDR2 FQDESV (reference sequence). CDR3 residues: CASSSGLAGGNTGELFF. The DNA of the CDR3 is TGTGCCAGCAGCTCCGGACTAGCGGGAGGGAACACCGGGGAGCTGTTTTTT.

CDR3 in DNA: TGTGCCAGCAAAATCGGACAGGGGGGATTCTACGAGCAGTACTTC. Its protein product is CASKIGQGGFYEQYF. This rearrangement joins TRBV6-5 to TRBJ2-7; 10 bases match TRBD1. Germline V gene data show CDR1 as MNHEY and CDR2 as SVGAGI. The CDR3 consists of 15 residues. Trimming took 7 bases from V and 3 from J; bases not matched to a gene: 9.

Here the CDR3 DNA reads TGCGCCCGGAGTGTCGTAGCGGGGGGGCCCGACGAGCAGTACTTC. Amino acid sequence: CARSVVAGGPDEQYF. This sequence joins TRBV10-1 and TRBJ2-7, with 11 bases matching TRBD2. The CDR3 is 15 amino acids. With V trimmed by 11 bases and J by 5 bases, 14 bases remained unmatched. Germline CDR1 WNHNN, CDR2 SYGVQD (reference sequence).

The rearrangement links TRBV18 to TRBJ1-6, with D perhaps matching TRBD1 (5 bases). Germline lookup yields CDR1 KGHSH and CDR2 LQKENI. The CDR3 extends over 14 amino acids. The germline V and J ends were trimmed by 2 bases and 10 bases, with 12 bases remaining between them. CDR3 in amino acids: CASSPRQGESPLHF. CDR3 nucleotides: TGTGCCAGCTCACCAAGGCAGGGCGAGTCACCCCTCCACTTT.

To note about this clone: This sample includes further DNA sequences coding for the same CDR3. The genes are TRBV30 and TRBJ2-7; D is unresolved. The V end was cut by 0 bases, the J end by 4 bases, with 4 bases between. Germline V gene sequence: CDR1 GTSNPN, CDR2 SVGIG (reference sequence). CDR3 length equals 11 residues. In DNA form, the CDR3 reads TGTGCCTGGAGTGTTCTATACGAGCAGTACTTC. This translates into CAWSVLYEQYF.

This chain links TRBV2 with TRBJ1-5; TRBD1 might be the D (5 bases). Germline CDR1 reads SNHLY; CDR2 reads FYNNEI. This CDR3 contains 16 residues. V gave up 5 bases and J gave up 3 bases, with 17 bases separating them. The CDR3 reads CASSREGGGVNQPQHF. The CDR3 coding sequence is TGTGCCAGCAGTAGAGAGGGAGGAGGGGTCAATCAGCCCCAGCATTTT.

The DNA of the CDR3 is TGTGCCAGCAGCCCTCGGACTAGCGGGCTCTACAATGAGCAGTTCTTC. Amino acid sequence: CASSPRTSGLYNEQFF. This chain links TRBV11-2 with TRBJ2-1; 11 bases match TRBD2. Per the germline V gene, CDR1 is SGHAT and CDR2 is FQNNGV. V lost 5 bases, J lost 3 bases, and 6 bases stayed unmatched. CDR3 length: 16 amino acids.

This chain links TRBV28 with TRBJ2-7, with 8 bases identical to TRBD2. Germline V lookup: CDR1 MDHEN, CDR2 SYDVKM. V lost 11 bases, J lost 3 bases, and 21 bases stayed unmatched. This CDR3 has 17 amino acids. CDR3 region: CASYSLFGRAGVYEQYF. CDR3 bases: TGTGCCTCCTACTCCCTTTTCGGGAGGGCCGGGGTCTACGAGCAGTACTTC.

CDR3 nucleotides: TGTGCCAGCAGCACAGGACAGGGGAACACCGGGGAGCTGTTTTTT. Its protein product is CASSTGQGNTGELFF. The genes are TRBV7-9 and TRBJ2-2; 8 nucleotides agree with TRBD1. CDR1 and CDR2 from the germline V gene are SEHNR and FQNEAQ (reference sequence). Trimming at V came to 5 bases and at J to 1 base, leaving 3 bases not matched to a gene. The CDR3 covers 15 residues. The full variable domain, in which reference TRBV7-9 and TRBJ2-2 provide the parts outside the CDR3, is DTGVSQNPRHKITKRGQNVTFRCDPISEHNRLYWYRQTLGQGPEFLTYFQNEAQLEKSRLLSDRFSAERPKGSFSTLEIQRTEQGDSAMYLCASSTGQGNTGELFFGEGSRLTVL.

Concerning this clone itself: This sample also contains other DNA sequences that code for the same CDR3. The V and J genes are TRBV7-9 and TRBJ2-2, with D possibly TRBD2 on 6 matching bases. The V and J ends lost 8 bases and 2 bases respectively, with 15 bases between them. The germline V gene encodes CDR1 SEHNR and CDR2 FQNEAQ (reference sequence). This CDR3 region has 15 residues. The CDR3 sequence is CASDPGGFNTGELFF. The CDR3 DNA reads TGTGCCAGCGACCCTGGGGGGTTTAACACCGGGGAGCTGTTTTTT.